A single sample is the source of the 14 T cell receptor beta chains below, sequenced in a study of blood T cell repertoires in COVID-19. Data came from immunoSEQ multiplex PCR; TCRdb stores just in-frame clones and leaves some out. Here the sample spans under 250,000 clones, roughly 87% being singletons. The sample was peripheral blood. These receptors all stem from a young man with active or convalescent COVID-19.

The chain links TRBV2 to TRBJ1-5; D gene ambiguous. The V end lost 6 bases, the J end lost 6 bases, and 9 bases lay between the germline ends. Germline V CDR1 and CDR2: SNHLY, FYNNEI. The CDR3 consists of 12 residues. CDR3: CASRAEGQPQHF. For the CDR3, the DNA is TGTGCCAGCAGGGCTGAGGGTCAGCCCCAGCATTTT.

As regards this clone: At one end the junction does not follow the germline gene, possibly because of a read error. The chain combines TRBV28 with TRBJ2-7; D possibly corresponds to TRBD1 (7 bases). This CDR3 region has 12 residues. Germline V gene lookup returns CDR1 MDHEN and CDR2 SYDVKM. CDR3: CASTPARGVPRF. The CDR3 region has the DNA TGTGCCAGCACCCCTGCCAGGGGGGTACCCCGGTTC.

This clone was counted once. The chain uses TRBV5-1 and TRBJ1-2; D unresolved. Germline loops: CDR1 SGHRS, CDR2 YFSETQ. The germline V and J ends were trimmed by 2 bases and 3 bases, with 17 bases remaining between them. This CDR3 has 16 residues. The CDR3 region is CASSFHSSPGDYGYTF. CDR3 in DNA: TGCGCCAGCAGCTTTCACAGCTCTCCTGGTGACTATGGCTACACCTTC. Looking up the rest from reference TRBV5-1 and TRBJ1-2 gives the full variable domain: KAGVTQTPRYLIKTRGQQVTLSCSPISGHRSVSWYQQTPGQGLQFLFEYFSETQRNKGNFPGRFSGRQFSNSRSEMNVSTLELGDSALYLCASSFHSSPGDYGYTFGSGTRLTVV.

The J gene is TRBJ1-4, the V gene TRBV5-1; 9 bases map to TRBD1. Germline-derived CDR1 and CDR2 are SGHRS and YFSETQ. V was pared by 4 bases and J by 8 bases, with 9 bases of the junction left unmatched. The CDR3 contains 15 residues. The CDR3 region has the DNA TGCGCCAGCAGCGACCCGGGACAGGGAGCCGAAAAACTGTTTTTT. It translates to CASSDPGQGAEKLFF. The full variable domain, with the rest looked up from reference TRBV5-1 and TRBJ1-4, is KAGVTQTPRYLIKTRGQQVTLSCSPISGHRSVSWYQQTPGQGLQFLFEYFSETQRNKGNFPGRFSGRQFSNSRSEMNVSTLELGDSALYLCASSDPGQGAEKLFFGSGTQLSVL.

V is TRBV10-3 and J is TRBJ1-2, with D perhaps matching TRBD1 (6 bases). Looked up from germline, CDR1 is ENHRY and CDR2 is SYGVKD. This CDR3 has 15 residues. V gave up 0 bases and J gave up 4 bases, with 12 bases separating them. CDR3 coding DNA: TGTGCCATCAGTGAGTCACCCGGACAGAGCTATGGCTACACCTTC. Residues: CAISESPGQSYGYTF.

The chain couples TRBV6-5 to TRBJ2-1, with D unclear. The germline CDR1 and CDR2 sequences are MNHEY and SVGAGI. Trimming removed 6 bases from V and 2 bases from J, with 5 bases in between. The CDR3 has 12 residues. The CDR3: CASSVAYNEQFF. The DNA of the CDR3 is TGTGCCAGCAGCGTTGCCTACAATGAGCAGTTCTTC.

The chain recombines TRBV27 with TRBJ1-2; 11 nucleotides match TRBD1. V gave up 6 bases and J gave up 1 base; unmatched junction bases: 7. Germline CDR1 and CDR2: MNHEY and SMNVEV (reference sequence). CDR3 length: 16 residues. CDR3 in amino acids: CASSPGQGAINYGYTF. The CDR3 region has the DNA TGTGCCAGCAGCCCAGGACAGGGGGCGATTAACTATGGCTACACCTTC.

The chain recombines TRBV7-9 with TRBJ2-5, with a weak D call TRBD1 (5 bases). Germline V CDR1 and CDR2: SEHNR, FQNEAQ (reference sequence). This CDR3 spans 11 amino acids. The ends were cut back, 5 bases at V and 7 bases at J, with 8 bases in the middle. The CDR3 reads CASSARGTQYF. The CDR3 bases are TGTGCCAGCAGCGCTAGGGGGACCCAGTACTTC.

Here the CDR3 DNA reads TGCAGCGCAGCGGGCTTCGACACTGAAGCTTTCTTT. Amino acid sequence: CSAAGFDTEAFF. The chain uses TRBV29-1 and TRBJ1-1; no firm D call. Trimming left V 7 bases short and J 3 bases short, with 12 bases between. The CDR3 contains 12 residues. Per germline, CDR1 SQVTM and CDR2 ANQGSEA.

The chain uses TRBV15 and TRBJ2-5, with TRBD2 as a possible D gene (6 bases). Between the trimmed V and J ends, which lost 3 bases and 5 bases, there was a span of 16 bases. CDR1 and CDR2 (germline): LNHNV, YYDKDF (reference sequence). The CDR3 runs 15 residues. This chain's CDR3 is CATSRFSGGGETQYF. DNA for the CDR3: TGTGCCACCAGCAGGTTTAGCGGAGGAGGGGAGACCCAGTACTTC.

This clone was found a few times. The CDR3 here is CASSLRGGLNYGYTF. In nucleotides, the CDR3 is TGTGCCAGCAGCTTACGCGGGGGACTTAACTATGGCTACACCTTC. This chain links TRBV5-4 with TRBJ1-2; a possible D gene is TRBD1 (5 bases). CDR1 and CDR2 (germline): SGHNT, YYREEE (reference sequence). With 2 bases removed from V and 1 base from J, the gap between germline ends came to 12 bases. The length of the CDR3 is 15 residues.

Worth noting for this clone: Different DNA sequences within this sample yield the same CDR3. The rearrangement uses TRBV5-6 and TRBJ1-1; D is perhaps TRBD1 (5 bases). The V gene lost 2 bases and the J gene lost 1 base, with 6 bases spanning the gap. The CDR3 is made up of 13 amino acids. Germline values: CDR1 SGHDT, CDR2 YYEEEE. The CDR3 DNA follows: TGTGCCAGCAGCTTCGGGGGGAACACTGAAGCTTTCTTT. Translated, it gives CASSFGGNTEAFF. The variable domain in full, with the rest retrieved from reference TRBV5-6 and TRBJ1-1, is DAGVTQSPTHLIKTRGQQVTLRCSPKSGHDTVSWYQQALGQGPQFIFQYYEEEERQRGNFPDRFSGHQFPNYSSELNVNALLLGDSALYLCASSFGGNTEAFFGQGTRLTVV.

This sequence joins TRBV15 and TRBJ2-1, with D perhaps matching TRBD2 (6 bases). The V gene's germline CDR1 is LNHNV and CDR2 YYDKDF (reference sequence). The CDR3 totals 17 residues. V lost 3 bases and J lost 3, with 18 bases in between. CDR3 bases: TGTGCCACCAGCAGTCATCTGGGAGGATGGGACTACAATGAGCAGTTCTTC. It codes for CATSSHLGGWDYNEQFF.

CDR3: CASSPSREGPTGTEAFF. CDR3 coding DNA: TGTGCCAGCAGCCCGAGTAGGGAGGGCCCGACGGGCACTGAAGCTTTCTTT. V and J are TRBV9 and TRBJ1-1; D remains unclear. This CDR3 is 17 amino acids long. V was clipped by 4 bases and J by 4 bases, with 23 bases between them. Per the germline V gene, CDR1 is SGDLS and CDR2 is YYNGEE.